The 24 T cell receptor beta chains listed next were all sequenced from one sample in a study of identical twins. Using its own MiXCR run on the 5' RACE reads, TCRdb lists one record per CDR3 protein. The sample includes 250,000 or so distinct CDR3 sequences, about 7.5% of them seen just once. These data were also reused for a study on yellow fever vaccine responses in identical twins.

Specimen: CD8+ T cells sorted from blood. The receptor set was obtained from a woman between 18 and 29 years old in good health.

The V and J genes are TRBV12-3 or TRBV12-4 and TRBJ1-2; D is undetermined. The CDR3 covers 16 residues. Between the trimmed V and J ends, which lost 6 bases and 1 base, there was a span of 18 bases. The CDR3: CASSASTVTINYGYTF. The CDR3 region has the DNA TGTGCCAGCAGCGCCTCTACAGTGACAATTAACTATGGCTACACCTTC.

The chain joins TRBV9 to TRBJ1-4; D possibly corresponds to TRBD1 (6 bases). The CDR3 is made up of 14 amino acids. Deletions cut 5 bases from V and 7 bases from J, with 15 bases between. Germline values: CDR1 SGDLS, CDR2 YYNGEE. CDR3 DNA sequence: TGTGCCAGCAGTCGACAGGAGGAAGGTGAAAAACTGTTTTTT. It translates to CASSRQEEGEKLFF.

This clonotype has a handful of counts. The chain carries TRBV12-3 or TRBV12-4 and TRBJ2-1, with D perhaps given as TRBD1 or TRBD2 (5 bases each). Trimming removed 5 bases from V and 0 bases from J, with 20 bases in between. The CDR3 has 18 residues. CDR3 nucleotide sequence: TGTGCCAGCAGTAACCACCGGGACGCAATAAGCTCCTACAATGAGCAGTTCTTC. Its protein product is CASSNHRDAISSYNEQFF.

There are a few counts of this clonotype. This chain joins TRBV15 and TRBJ1-2, with D possibly matching TRBD1 (5 bases). CDR3 length: 13 residues. The germline CDR1 and CDR2 sequences are LNHNV and YYDKDF (reference sequence). V was cut by 6 bases and J by 7 bases, with 15 bases left in between. This CDR3 is CATRIRGILGYTF. The CDR3 nucleotides are TGTGCCACCAGGATCCGGGGGATCCTTGGCTACACCTTC. Full variable domain (outside the CDR3, taken from reference TRBV15 and TRBJ1-2): DAMVIQNPRYQVTQFGKPVTLSCSQTLNHNVMYWYQQKSSQAPKLLFHYYDKDFNNEADTPDNFQSRRPNTSFCFLDIRSPGLGDTAMYLCATRIRGILGYTFGSGTRLTVV.

This clonotype was picked up many times. This rearrangement joins TRBV12-3 or TRBV12-4 to TRBJ2-1; 11 bases align to TRBD2. Trimming cost V 6 bases and J 6 bases; bases outside gene matches: 10. This CDR3 is 16 amino acids long. The CDR3 sequence is CASSRYLAGGPNEQFF. The CDR3 nucleotides are TGTGCCAGCAGCCGTTACCTAGCGGGAGGTCCCAATGAGCAGTTCTTC.

This clonotype appeared a few times. The chain combines TRBV9 with TRBJ2-7; possible D gene TRBD2, 5 bases. V lost 5 bases and J 2 bases, leaving 11 bases between the germline ends. The CDR3 length is 13 residues. Germline CDR1 reads SGDLS; CDR2 reads YYNGEE. CDR3 bases: TGTGCCAGCAGACCCGACGGGGCCTACGAGCAGTACTTC. It encodes CASRPDGAYEQYF.

There are many counts of this clonotype. V and J are TRBV7-9 and TRBJ2-5; the D is unclear. CDR1 SEHNR and CDR2 FQNEAQ come from the germline V gene (reference sequence). This CDR3 is 15 amino acids long. V was pared by 5 bases and J by 1 base, with 14 bases between. CDR3 nucleotide sequence: TGTGCCAGCAGCCCGCGAGAGGCACGCCAAGAGACCCAGTACTTC. This translates into CASSPREARQETQYF.

This clonotype was counted many times. V usage is TRBV6-1 and J usage is TRBJ1-2, with D perhaps TRBD1 (5 bases). V was shortened by 5 bases and J by 5 bases, with 21 bases between the two germline ends. CDR3 size: 16 residues. In germline, CDR1 is MNHNS, CDR2 SASEGT. The CDR3 region has the DNA TGTGCCAGCAGTAGACAGCTTTCGGGAGCTTATTATGGCTACACCTTC. Protein sequence: CASSRQLSGAYYGYTF.

The sample holds many counts of this clonotype. The chain uses TRBV28 and TRBJ1-5; D is ambiguous. With 5 bases removed from V and 0 bases from J, the gap between germline ends came to 17 bases. Germline V gene lookup returns CDR1 MDHEN and CDR2 SYDVKM. CDR3 size: 17 residues. CDR3 amino acids: CASSTLISGFSNQPQHF. The CDR3 coding sequence is TGTGCCAGCAGTACCTTGATATCAGGCTTTAGCAATCAGCCCCAGCATTTT.

This clonotype has a handful of counts. The V and J genes are TRBV12-3 or TRBV12-4 and TRBJ2-7; 7 positions match TRBD1. V lost 5 bases, J lost 6 bases, and 4 bases stayed unmatched. CDR3 size: 12 residues. The CDR3 loop reads CASSTTGREQYV. CDR3 DNA: TGTGCCAGCAGTACGACAGGGCGCGAGCAGTACGTC.

At least ten counts were recorded for this clonotype. The rearrangement uses TRBV5-1 and TRBJ2-3; 8 bases align to TRBD2. The germline gives CDR1 SGHRS, CDR2 YFSETQ. The ends lost 0 bases at V and 1 base at J; junction bases unmatched: 7. The CDR3 length is 17 residues. The CDR3 here is CASSLALRGEGTDTQYF. The DNA for the CDR3 is TGCGCCAGCAGCTTGGCCCTGCGGGGGGAGGGCACAGATACGCAGTATTTT.

This clonotype was detected many times. The CDR3 sequence: CSARDEAGVGYEQYF. The CDR3 DNA reads as TGCAGTGCTAGAGATGAGGCAGGGGTTGGGTACGAGCAGTACTTC. The V and J genes are TRBV20-1 and TRBJ2-7; possibly TRBD1 for D (6 bases). Germline CDR1 DFQATT, CDR2 SNEGSKA (reference sequence). The CDR3 length is 15 residues. V was cut by 0 bases and J by 4 bases, with 16 bases left in between.

The rearrangement links TRBV7-8 to TRBJ2-2, with D possibly being TRBD2 (6 bases). Trimming removed 5 bases from V and 1 base from J, with 14 bases in between. The germline gives CDR1 SGHVS, CDR2 FQNEAQ. The CDR3 spans 16 residues. This chain's CDR3 is CASSPSPGLNTGELFF. CDR3 bases: TGTGCCAGCAGCCCAAGTCCGGGACTGAACACCGGGGAGCTGTTTTTT.

The chain is built from TRBV7-8 and TRBJ2-3; D gene ambiguous. The germline CDR1 and CDR2 sequences are SGHVS and FQNEAQ. V lost 2 bases, J lost 4 bases, and 10 bases lay in between. The CDR3 sequence is 14 residues long. The CDR3 nucleotides read TGTGCCAGCAGCTTAAACCTTCCCCCAGATACGCAGTATTTT. This translates into CASSLNLPPDTQYF.

This clonotype was seen only a few times. The V call is TRBV20-1, the J call TRBJ2-3, with TRBD1 identical over 8 bases. After removal of 0 bases from V and 3 bases from J, the junction contained 5 bases not matched to a gene. CDR3 length: 15 amino acids. Germline V gives CDR1 DFQATT, CDR2 SNEGSKA (reference sequence). The CDR3 reads CSARDKTGETDTQYF. CDR3 coding DNA: TGCAGTGCTAGAGATAAGACAGGGGAGACAGATACGCAGTATTTT.

This clonotype has only a few counts. This chain links TRBV4-1 with TRBJ1-3; D might be TRBD1 (6 bases). The CDR3 is 17 residues long. The germline V gene encodes CDR1 MGHRA and CDR2 YSYEKL. Trimming stripped 1 base from V and 4 bases from J, with 17 bases between. In DNA form, the CDR3 reads TGCGCCAGCAGCCAAGCCGGGGTCGGGGGCGCGGGAAACACCATATATTTT. Its protein is CASSQAGVGGAGNTIYF.

This rearrangement joins TRBV10-3 to TRBJ2-1, with 11 bases aligning to TRBD2. Germline CDR1 and CDR2: ENHRY and SYGVKD. The junction had 4 bases not matched to a gene; V was cut back by 3 bases and J by 3 bases. This CDR3 spans 16 amino acids. CDR3 protein: CAISDLSGRVYNEQFF. As DNA, the CDR3 is TGTGCCATCAGTGACCTTAGCGGGAGGGTCTACAATGAGCAGTTCTTC.

This chain links TRBV7-6 with TRBJ2-1; D remains ambiguous. This CDR3 spans 12 amino acids. CDR1 and CDR2 from the germline V gene are SGHVS and FNYEAQ. The ends were cut back, 3 bases at V and 9 bases at J, with 9 bases in the middle. The CDR3 spells CASSLTGSEQFF. The CDR3 DNA reads TGTGCCAGCAGCTTGACGGGTAGTGAGCAGTTCTTC.

This clonotype was counted a few times. The chain links TRBV27 to TRBJ1-2; D is possibly TRBD1 (6 bases). Trimming removed 6 bases from V and 3 bases from J, with 14 bases in between. The germline V gene has CDR1 MNHEY and CDR2 SMNVEV (reference sequence). This CDR3 comprises 14 residues. In DNA, the CDR3 is TGTGCCAGCAGCGCGTCGGGGGGCTACTATGGCTACACCTTC. This encodes CASSASGGYYGYTF.

V is TRBV7-6 and J is TRBJ2-2, with D unresolved. Germline V lookup: CDR1 SGHVS, CDR2 FNYEAQ. This CDR3 contains 13 residues. The germline V and J ends were trimmed by 2 bases and 1 base, with 2 bases remaining between them. CDR3 sequence (DNA): TGTGCCAGCAGCTTAAGGAACACCGGGGAGCTGTTTTTT. Its protein is CASSLRNTGELFF.

This clonotype occurred once. The V call is TRBV27, the J call TRBJ2-1, with D possibly being TRBD1 (5 bases). The CDR3 contains 14 residues. Trimming took off 0 bases at V and 7 bases at J, with 10 bases between the two ends. The germline CDR1 and CDR2 sequences are MNHEY and SMNVEV (reference sequence). DNA of the CDR3: TGTGCCAGCAGTTTATCGGCAGGGTGGAATGAGCAGTTCTTC. It specifies CASSLSAGWNEQFF.

The V call is TRBV20-1, the J call TRBJ2-5, with D tentatively TRBD1 or TRBD2 (5 bases each). With 0 bases removed from V and 0 bases from J, the gap between germline ends came to 11 bases. The CDR3 is 15 amino acids. The germline V gene has CDR1 DFQATT and CDR2 SNEGSKA (reference sequence). The CDR3 here is CSARDLGAYQETQYF. CDR3 coding DNA: TGCAGTGCTAGAGATCTCGGGGCGTACCAAGAGACCCAGTACTTC.

This clonotype came up many times. The genes are TRBV4-2 and TRBJ2-1, with D perhaps matching TRBD2 (6 bases). The CDR3 extends over 13 amino acids. Trimming took off 1 base at V and 7 bases at J, with 8 bases between the two ends. Germline-derived CDR1 and CDR2 are LGHNA and YNFKEQ. This CDR3 is CASSQAGDNEQFF. Here the CDR3 DNA reads TGTGCCAGCAGCCAAGCGGGGGATAATGAGCAGTTCTTC.

The chain links TRBV5-1 to TRBJ2-1; 7 bases line up with TRBD2. This CDR3 is built from 20 residues. V was pared by 0 bases and J by 0 bases, with 15 bases of the junction left unmatched. Germline CDR1 and CDR2: SGHRS and YFSETQ. In DNA, the CDR3 is TGCGCCAGCAGCTTGGAAATTTTTAGCGGGCCGCTCAGCTCCTACAATGAGCAGTTCTTC. Translating it yields CASSLEIFSGPLSSYNEQFF.